Presented here are 16 T cell receptor beta chains from one specimen sequenced in a study of beta chain features in type 1 diabetes. Since all of the isolated RNA was reverse transcribed, expressed TCRB transcripts were what got sequenced. Assay: immunoSEQ multiplex PCR; the TCRdb copy retains only in-frame clones and omits some. The sample has roughly 500,000 clones, about an eighth seen once. The source material was naive CD4+ T cells from blood. The receptors were sampled from a woman between 18 and 29 years old in good health.

In DNA form, the CDR3 reads TGTGCCATTGCAGGGAAAGGTGAGCAGTTCTTC. Its protein product is CAIAGKGEQFF. The V and J genes are TRBV19 and TRBJ2-1; D is perhaps TRBD1 (5 bases). The V and J ends lost 10 bases and 9 bases respectively, with 13 bases between them. CDR3 length equals 11 residues. Germline CDR1 is LNHDA and CDR2 is SQIVND (reference sequence).

This clone was recorded a few times. The rearrangement uses TRBV30 and TRBJ2-1; 10 bases match TRBD1. This CDR3 spans 11 amino acids. The J segment lost 9 bases and the V segment lost 5 bases, leaving 1 base of the junction unmatched. CDR1 is GTSNPN and CDR2 is SVGIG in the germline V gene (reference sequence). This chain's CDR3 is CAWGQGVEQFF. The CDR3 coding sequence is TGTGCCTGGGGACAGGGGGTTGAGCAGTTCTTC.

The genes are TRBV7-2 and TRBJ1-2; no firm D call. Germline lookup yields CDR1 SGHTA and CDR2 FQGNSA. Trimming cost V 1 base and J 6 bases, with 6 bases left between them. The CDR3 spans 12 residues. CDR3 nucleotides: TGTGCCAGCAGCTTAGACGCGGATGGCTACACCTTC. Protein: CASSLDADGYTF.

The table lists this clone with a few counts. The rearrangement joins TRBV7-9 to TRBJ1-1; D might be TRBD1 (5 bases). Germline-derived CDR1 and CDR2 are SEHNR and FQNEAQ (reference sequence). V dropped 4 bases and J dropped 7 bases, with 16 bases sitting between them. The CDR3 has 14 residues. The CDR3 DNA follows: TGTGCCAGCAGCTCCCAGGCACCCGACAGTGAAGCTTTCTTT. Translating it yields CASSSQAPDSEAFF. Variable domain in full (rest from reference TRBV7-9 and TRBJ1-1): DTGVSQNPRHKITKRGQNVTFRCDPISEHNRLYWYRQTLGQGPEFLTYFQNEAQLEKSRLLSDRFSAERPKGSFSTLEIQRTEQGDSAMYLCASSSQAPDSEAFFGQGTRLTVV.

The rearrangement links TRBV7-2 to TRBJ1-3, with 9 bases fitting TRBD1. This CDR3 spans 16 amino acids. V shed 3 bases and J 3 bases; nucleotides not matched to a gene: 6. The germline V gene encodes CDR1 SGHTA and CDR2 FQGNSA. The CDR3 bases are TGTGCCAGCAGCTTCCGGCCGGGACAGGGTGGAAACACCATATATTTT. It yields the protein CASSFRPGQGGNTIYF.

The rearrangement joins TRBV4-3 to TRBJ2-5; 10 bases map to TRBD1. The CDR3 covers 17 residues. Per the germline V gene, CDR1 is LGHNA and CDR2 is YSLEER. V dropped 0 bases and J dropped 4; count of bases not matched to a gene: 8. CDR3 DNA sequence: TGCGCCAGCAGCCAAGAACCCCCGACAGGGGGCGGAGAGACCCAGTACTTC. Protein: CASSQEPPTGGGETQYF.

This clone was seen only a few times. The CDR3 DNA follows: TGTGCCAGCAGCTCGCCCCAAGAGCCCCAGCATTTT. Its protein product is CASSSPQEPQHF. This chain uses TRBV7-2 with TRBJ1-5, with D unclear. The V and J ends lost 4 bases and 8 bases respectively, with 9 bases between them. This CDR3 is 12 amino acids long. Germline CDR1 SGHTA, CDR2 FQGNSA.

CDR3 protein: CASSFFGVTDTQYF. CDR3 bases: TGTGCCAGCAGCTTCTTCGGGGTAACAGATACGCAGTATTTT. This rearrangement joins TRBV7-9 to TRBJ2-3, with a weak D call TRBD2 (5 bases). V shed 3 bases and J shed 3 bases, with 10 bases lying between them. The CDR3 loop spans 14 amino acids. Germline CDR1 reads SEHNR; CDR2 reads FQNEAQ (reference sequence).

The CDR3 sequence is CSHSGTSGNTIYF. In DNA, the CDR3 is TGCAGCCACTCCGGGACTTCCGGAAACACCATATATTTT. V usage is TRBV29-1 and J usage is TRBJ1-3; a possible D gene is TRBD1 (5 bases). Trimming pared 8 bases from V and 4 bases from J, leaving 15 bases between. This CDR3 spans 13 amino acids. Germline CDR1 is SQVTM and CDR2 is ANQGSEA.

The chain has TRBV5-1 and TRBJ2-3, with 10 bases that match TRBD1. In germline, CDR1 is SGHRS, CDR2 YFSETQ. The V and J ends lost 4 bases and 5 bases, in that order; junction bases with no gene match: 10. CDR3 length: 16 amino acids. CDR3 in amino acids: CASSPMTGGGRDTQYF. The DNA of the CDR3 is TGCGCCAGCAGCCCAATGACAGGGGGCGGAAGAGATACGCAGTATTTT.

Details on this clone: The junction departs from the called germline gene at one end, perhaps through a read error. The rearrangement links TRBV4-1 to TRBJ1-4; the D gene is possibly TRBD1 (5 bases). CDR3 length: 18 amino acids. The germline V gene has CDR1 MGHRA and CDR2 YSYEKL. This CDR3 reads CASSQDEGFRTTNEKLFF. In nucleotides, the CDR3 is TGCGCCAGCAGCCAAGATGAGGGCTTTCGGACAACGAATGAAAAACTGTTTTTT.

The rearrangement uses TRBV9 and TRBJ2-1, with D possibly matching TRBD2 (5 bases). The CDR3 covers 15 residues. Trimming removed 0 bases at V and 3 bases at J, with 10 bases between. The germline V gene encodes CDR1 SGDLS and CDR2 YYNGEE. Written as DNA, the CDR3 is TGTGCCAGCAGCGTAGTTCCAGCGGACTACAATGAGCAGTTCTTC. Its translation: CASSVVPADYNEQFF. Supplemented by reference TRBV9 and TRBJ2-1, the full variable domain reads DSGVTQTPKHLITATGQRVTLRCSPRSGDLSVYWYQQSLDQGLQFLIQYYNGEERAKGNILERFSAQQFPDLHSELNLSSLELGDSALYFCASSVVPADYNEQFFGPGTRLTVL.

This clone was detected a few times. This chain connects TRBV28 to TRBJ1-2; TRBD1 aligns across 7 bases. From germline, CDR1 is MDHEN and CDR2 SYDVKM. The length of the CDR3 is 14 residues. V dropped 4 bases and J dropped 7; count of bases not matched to a gene: 9. The CDR3: CASSSVDRVGGYTF. In DNA, the CDR3 is TGTGCCAGCAGTTCCGTCGACAGGGTGGGTGGCTACACCTTC.

This clone was seen a few times. V and J are TRBV7-9 and TRBJ1-4; D gene ambiguous. Germline loops: CDR1 SEHNR, CDR2 FQNEAQ (reference sequence). Trimming took 5 bases from V and 7 from J, leaving 14 bases between them. This CDR3 contains 14 residues. CDR3 sequence: CASSRRVEGEKLFF. CDR3 in DNA: TGTGCCAGCAGCAGACGGGTAGAGGGTGAAAAACTGTTTTTT.

This sequence joins TRBV7-9 and TRBJ2-2; perhaps TRBD1 as D (6 bases). In germline, CDR1 is SEHNR, CDR2 FQNEAQ (reference sequence). The CDR3 contains 16 residues. V lost 7 bases to trimming and J lost 3 bases, with 18 bases between them. In DNA, the CDR3 is TGTGCCAGCAAGGCAGGGGTTAAAACGGACACCGGGGAGCTGTTTTTT. This sequence encodes CASKAGVKTDTGELFF.

V and J are TRBV7-2 and TRBJ2-1, with 8 bases matching TRBD2. CDR3 size: 14 residues. From germline, CDR1 is SGHTA and CDR2 FQGNSA. The junction had 6 bases not matched to a gene; V was cut back by 5 bases and J by 6 bases. As DNA, the CDR3 is TGTGCCAGCAGCAGGACTAGCTTGGTCAATGAGCAGTTCTTC. It is translated as CASSRTSLVNEQFF. Together with reference TRBV7-2 and TRBJ2-1, the CDR3 gives the full variable domain: GAGVSQSPSNKVTEKGKDVELRCDPISGHTALYWYRQSLGQGLEFLIYFQGNSAPDKSGLPSDRFSAERTGGSVSTLTIQRTQQEDSAVYLCASSRTSLVNEQFFGPGTRLTVL.